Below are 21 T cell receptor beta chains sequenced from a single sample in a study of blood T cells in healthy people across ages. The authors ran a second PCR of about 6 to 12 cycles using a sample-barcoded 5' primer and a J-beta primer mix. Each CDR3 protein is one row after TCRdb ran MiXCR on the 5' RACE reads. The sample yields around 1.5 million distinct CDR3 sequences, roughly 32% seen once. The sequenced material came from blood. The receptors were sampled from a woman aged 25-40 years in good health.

CDR3 protein: CASSWAAGGNYGYTF. CDR3 DNA sequence: TGTGCCAGCAGCTGGGCGGCAGGGGGCAACTATGGCTACACCTTC. V is TRBV5-5 and J is TRBJ1-2, with TRBD1 matching over 8 bases. In germline, CDR1 is SGHKS, CDR2 YYEKEE (reference sequence). V trimming: 3 bases; J trimming: 2 bases; junction bases outside the gene matches: 6. The CDR3 covers 15 residues.

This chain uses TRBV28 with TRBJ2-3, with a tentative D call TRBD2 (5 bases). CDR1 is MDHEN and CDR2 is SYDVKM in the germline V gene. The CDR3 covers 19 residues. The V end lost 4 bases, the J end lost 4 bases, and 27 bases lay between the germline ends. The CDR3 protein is CASSSPIRLEVDSADTQYF. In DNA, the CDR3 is TGTGCCAGCAGTTCACCGATTCGGCTTGAGGTTGATAGCGCAGATACGCAGTATTTT.

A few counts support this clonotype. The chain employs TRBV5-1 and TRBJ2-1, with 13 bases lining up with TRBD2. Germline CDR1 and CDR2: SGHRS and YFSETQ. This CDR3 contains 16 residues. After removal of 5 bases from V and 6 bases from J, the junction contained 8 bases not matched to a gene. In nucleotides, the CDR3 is TGCGCCAGCAGTCGGACTAGCGGGGGAATCGGCAATGAGCAGTTCTTC. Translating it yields CASSRTSGGIGNEQFF.

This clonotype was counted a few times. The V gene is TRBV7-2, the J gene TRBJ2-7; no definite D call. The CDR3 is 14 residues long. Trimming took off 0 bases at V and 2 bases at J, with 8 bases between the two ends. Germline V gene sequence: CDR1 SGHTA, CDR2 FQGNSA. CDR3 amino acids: CASSLAVGTYEQYF. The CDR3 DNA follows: TGTGCCAGCAGCTTAGCTGTAGGGACCTACGAGCAGTACTTC.

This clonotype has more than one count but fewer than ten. CDR3 bases: TGCGCCAGCAGCCGAGGGCTAGCGGGGGGGTCGGAAGATACGCAGTATTTT. Translated, it gives CASSRGLAGGSEDTQYF. The rearrangement links TRBV4-1 to TRBJ2-3, with 12 nucleotides matching TRBD2. Trimming cost V 4 bases and J 5 bases; bases outside gene matches: 10. The CDR3 consists of 17 residues. In germline, CDR1 is MGHRA, CDR2 YSYEKL.

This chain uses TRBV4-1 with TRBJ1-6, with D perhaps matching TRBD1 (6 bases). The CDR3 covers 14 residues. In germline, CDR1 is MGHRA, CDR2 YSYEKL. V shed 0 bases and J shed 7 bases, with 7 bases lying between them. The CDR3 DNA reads TGCGCCAGCAGCCAAGACGGACAGAATTCACCCCTCCACTTT. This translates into CASSQDGQNSPLHF.

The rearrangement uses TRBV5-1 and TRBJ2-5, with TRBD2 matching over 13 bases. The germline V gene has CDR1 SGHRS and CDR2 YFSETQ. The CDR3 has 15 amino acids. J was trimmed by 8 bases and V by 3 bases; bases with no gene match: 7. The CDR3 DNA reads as TGCGCCAGCAGCTGGAGTACTAGCGGGGGGGAAACCCAGTACTTC. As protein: CASSWSTSGGETQYF.

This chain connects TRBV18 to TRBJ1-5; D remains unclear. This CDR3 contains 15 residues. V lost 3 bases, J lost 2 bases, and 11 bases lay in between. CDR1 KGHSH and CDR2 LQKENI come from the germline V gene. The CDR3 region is CASSPATGGNQPQHF. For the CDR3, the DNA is TGTGCCAGCTCACCGGCGACTGGTGGCAATCAGCCCCAGCATTTT.

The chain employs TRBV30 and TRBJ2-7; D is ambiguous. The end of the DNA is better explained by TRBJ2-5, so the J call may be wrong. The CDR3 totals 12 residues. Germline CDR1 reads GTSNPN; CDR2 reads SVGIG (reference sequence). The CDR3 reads CAWSAPAETQYF. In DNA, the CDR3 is TGTGCCTGGAGTGCACCCGCAGAGACCCAGTACTTC.

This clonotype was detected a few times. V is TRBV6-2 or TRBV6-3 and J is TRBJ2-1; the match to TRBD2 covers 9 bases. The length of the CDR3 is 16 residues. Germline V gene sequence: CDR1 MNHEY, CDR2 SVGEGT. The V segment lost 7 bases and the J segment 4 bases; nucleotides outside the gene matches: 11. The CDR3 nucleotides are TGTGCCAGCACCGCGCGGGGGGGCCTTCAATACAATGAGCAGTTCTTC. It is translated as CASTARGGLQYNEQFF.

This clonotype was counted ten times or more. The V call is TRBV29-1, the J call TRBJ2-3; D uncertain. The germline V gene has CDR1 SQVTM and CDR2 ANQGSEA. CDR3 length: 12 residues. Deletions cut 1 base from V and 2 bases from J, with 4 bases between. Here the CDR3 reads CSVEVVTDTQYF. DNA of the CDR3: TGCAGCGTTGAAGTCGTCACAGATACGCAGTATTTT.

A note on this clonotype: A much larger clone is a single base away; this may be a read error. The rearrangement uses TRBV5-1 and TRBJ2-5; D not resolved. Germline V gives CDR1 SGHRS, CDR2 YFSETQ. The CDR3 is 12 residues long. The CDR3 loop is CAGSLYGETQYF. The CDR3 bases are TGCGCCGGCAGCTTGTATGGAGAGACCCAGTACTTC.

The CDR3 region is CASSFGTADEQFF. Written as DNA, the CDR3 is TGTGCCAGCAGCTTCGGGACTGCCGATGAGCAGTTCTTC. The rearrangement uses TRBV11-2 and TRBJ2-1; possibly TRBD2 for D (6 bases). The V gene lost 3 bases and the J gene lost 8 bases, with 11 bases spanning the gap. This CDR3 has 13 residues. The germline V gene encodes CDR1 SGHAT and CDR2 FQNNGV.

The CDR3 loop reads CASSMGLNTEAFF. CDR3 coding DNA: TGTGCCAGTAGTATGGGGTTGAACACTGAAGCTTTCTTT. This rearrangement joins TRBV19 to TRBJ1-1; D gene unclear. There are 13 residues in the CDR3. Germline-derived CDR1 and CDR2 are LNHDA and SQIVND (reference sequence). V was pared by 3 bases and J by 0 bases, with 5 bases between.

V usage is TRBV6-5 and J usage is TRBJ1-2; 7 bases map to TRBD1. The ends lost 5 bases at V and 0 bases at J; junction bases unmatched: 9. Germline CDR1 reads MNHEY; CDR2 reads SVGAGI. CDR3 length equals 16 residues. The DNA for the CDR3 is TGTGCCAGCAGTATGATGACAGGGACCGCTAACTATGGCTACACCTTC. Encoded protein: CASSMMTGTANYGYTF.

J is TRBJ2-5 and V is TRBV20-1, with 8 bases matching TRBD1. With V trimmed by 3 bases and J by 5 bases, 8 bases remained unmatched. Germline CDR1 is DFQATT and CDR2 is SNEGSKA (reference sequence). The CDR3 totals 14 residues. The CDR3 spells CSASEFRGPETQYF. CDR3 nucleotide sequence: TGCAGTGCTAGTGAATTCAGGGGGCCGGAGACCCAGTACTTC.

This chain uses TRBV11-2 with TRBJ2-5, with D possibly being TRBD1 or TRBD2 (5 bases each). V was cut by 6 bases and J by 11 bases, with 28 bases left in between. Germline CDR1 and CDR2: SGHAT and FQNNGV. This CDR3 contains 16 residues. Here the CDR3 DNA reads TGTGCCAGCAGATTCAGAGGGCAGGGTGGTAGGGATGAGCAGTACTTC. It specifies CASRFRGQGGRDEQYF.

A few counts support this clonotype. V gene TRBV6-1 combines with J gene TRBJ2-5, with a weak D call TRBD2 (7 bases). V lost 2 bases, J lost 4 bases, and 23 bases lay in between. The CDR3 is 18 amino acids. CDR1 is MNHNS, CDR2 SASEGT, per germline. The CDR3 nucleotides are TGTGCCAGCAGTGAAAGCGGGACGGACAGAGTCCCCGGAGAGACCCAGTACTTC. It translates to CASSESGTDRVPGETQYF.

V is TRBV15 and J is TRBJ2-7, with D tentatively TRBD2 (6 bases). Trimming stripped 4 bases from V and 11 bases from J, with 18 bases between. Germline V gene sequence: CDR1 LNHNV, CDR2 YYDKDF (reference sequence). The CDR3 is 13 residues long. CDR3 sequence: CATSTLADAPEYF. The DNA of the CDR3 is TGTGCCACCAGCACACTAGCCGACGCCCCCGAGTACTTC.

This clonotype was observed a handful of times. CDR3 in amino acids: CSASGNRGSTDTQYF. CDR3 nucleotide sequence: TGCAGTGCTAGTGGGAACCGGGGGAGCACAGATACGCAGTATTTT. The chain recombines TRBV20-1 with TRBJ2-3; possibly TRBD2 for D (6 bases). The ends were cut back, 3 bases at V and 0 bases at J, with 13 bases in the middle. Germline V CDR1 and CDR2: DFQATT, SNEGSKA (reference sequence). This CDR3 is 15 amino acids long.

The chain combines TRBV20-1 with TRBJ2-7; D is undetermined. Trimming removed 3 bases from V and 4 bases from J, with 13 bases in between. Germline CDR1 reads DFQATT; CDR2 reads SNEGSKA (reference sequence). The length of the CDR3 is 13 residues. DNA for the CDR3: TGCAGTGCTAGCGTGGGGTTTGGTTACGAGCAGTACTTC. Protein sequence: CSASVGFGYEQYF.